Listed here are 11 T cell receptor beta chains from one sample, sequenced in a study of blood T cell repertoires in COVID-19. Using immunoSEQ multiplex PCR, the repertoire was profiled, and TCRdb retains in-frame clones only, with some absent. The data hold over 65,000 clones, with 81% observed a single time. The sample comprised peripheral blood. The receptors come from a man at least 80 years old with acute or convalescent COVID-19.

This clone was observed once. This chain joins TRBV4-1 and TRBJ2-3; 7 bases agree with TRBD1. V dropped 1 base and J dropped 0; count of bases not matched to a gene: 4. This CDR3 has 16 amino acids. Germline values: CDR1 MGHRA, CDR2 YSYEKL. Here the CDR3 reads CASSQVRGPSTDTQYF. In nucleotides, the CDR3 is TGCGCCAGCAGCCAAGTGAGGGGGCCTAGCACAGATACGCAGTATTTT.

The V gene is TRBV3-1 (or the pseudogene TRBV3-2), the J gene TRBJ2-3, with D possibly TRBD2 on 6 matching bases. There are 14 residues in the CDR3. The V gene's germline CDR1 is LGHDT and CDR2 YNNKEL (reference sequence). V was clipped by 1 base and J by 6 bases, with 11 bases between them. The DNA for the CDR3 is TGTGCCAGCAGCCAAGTTCTAGCGTCCGATACGCAGTATTTT. This codes for CASSQVLASDTQYF.

The V and J genes are TRBV11-2 and TRBJ2-7; 9 bases are shared with TRBD1. J was trimmed by 1 base and V by 0 bases; bases with no gene match: 1. Germline assignment: CDR1 SGHAT and CDR2 FQNNGV. The CDR3 is 15 amino acids. The CDR3 sequence is CASSLDGTGSYEQYF. CDR3 DNA: TGTGCCAGCAGCTTAGATGGGACAGGGTCCTACGAGCAGTACTTC.

The CDR3 DNA sequence: TGTGCCAGCAGGCCCTCCGGCAGGGCCGGCGAGCAGTACTTC. Its protein is CASRPSGRAGEQYF. The chain combines TRBV2 with TRBJ2-7; D might be TRBD1 (5 bases). Germline loops: CDR1 SNHLY, CDR2 FYNNEI. This CDR3 region has 14 residues. Trimming removed 6 bases at V and 6 bases at J, with 18 bases between. The complete variable domain, with remaining parts taken from reference TRBV2 and TRBJ2-7, reads EPEVTQTPSHQVTQMGQEVILRCVPISNHLYFYWYRQILGQKVEFLVSFYNNEISEKSEIFDDQFSVERPDGSNFTLKIRSTKLEDSAMYFCASRPSGRAGEQYFGPGTRLTVT.

The chain recombines TRBV25-1 with TRBJ1-2; D is unclear. The germline V and J ends were trimmed by 2 bases and 0 bases, with 10 bases remaining between them. CDR3 length: 15 residues. Per germline, CDR1 MGHDK and CDR2 SYGVNS. In DNA, the CDR3 is TGTGCCAGCAGTGAAGAGAGGATTACTAACTATGGCTACACCTTC. Translation: CASSEERITNYGYTF.

The gene calls are TRBV5-1 and TRBJ2-3, with 7 positions matching TRBD2. Trimming removed 0 bases from V and 6 bases from J; junction bases left unmatched: 1. Germline CDR1 SGHRS, CDR2 YFSETQ. The CDR3 has 13 amino acids. Here the CDR3 reads CASSLELADTQYF. The CDR3 DNA reads as TGCGCCAGCAGCTTGGAACTAGCGGATACGCAGTATTTT. The full variable domain, in which reference TRBV5-1 and TRBJ2-3 provide the parts outside the CDR3, is KAGVTQTPRYLIKTRGQQVTLSCSPISGHRSVSWYQQTPGQGLQFLFEYFSETQRNKGNFPGRFSGRQFSNSRSEMNVSTLELGDSALYLCASSLELADTQYFGPGTRLTVL.

The chain is built from TRBV19 and TRBJ1-5; D is perhaps TRBD1 (6 bases). Trimming removed 7 bases at V and 4 bases at J, with 20 bases between. The CDR3 is 16 residues long. Germline CDR1 LNHDA, CDR2 SQIVND (reference sequence). The CDR3 sequence: CASTRRPAGANQPQHF. In DNA form, the CDR3 reads TGTGCCAGTACTCGCCGGCCAGCGGGGGCTAATCAGCCCCAGCATTTT.

The rearrangement links TRBV15 to TRBJ2-1, with TRBD2 identical over 9 bases. V lost 4 bases to trimming and J lost 3 bases; unmatched junction nucleotides: 4. The CDR3 totals 15 residues. Germline V CDR1 and CDR2: LNHNV, YYDKDF (reference sequence). CDR3 nucleotides: TGTGCCACCAGCATTAGCGGGAGTGACTACAATGAGCAGTTCTTC. Translated, it gives CATSISGSDYNEQFF.

The gene calls are TRBV7-3 and TRBJ2-6, with D maybe TRBD1 (6 bases). Germline CDR1 is SGHTA and CDR2 is FQGTGA. The CDR3 loop spans 18 amino acids. Trimming cost V 6 bases and J 0 bases, with 18 bases left between them. As DNA, the CDR3 is TGTGCCAGCAGAAACACCGGGACAAAACCCTCTGGGGCCAACGTCCTGACTTTC. It yields the protein CASRNTGTKPSGANVLTF.

This chain links TRBV2 with TRBJ1-2, with 7 bases aligning to TRBD1. After removal of 5 bases from V and 8 bases from J, the junction contained 14 bases not matched to a gene. This CDR3 comprises 15 residues. The germline V gene encodes CDR1 SNHLY and CDR2 FYNNEI. This CDR3 reads CASSWGTGVGGGYTF. DNA of the CDR3: TGTGCCAGCAGTTGGGGTACAGGGGTCGGTGGAGGCTACACCTTC.

The chain has TRBV7-9 and TRBJ1-3; possible D gene TRBD1, 6 bases. Looked up from germline, CDR1 is SEHNR and CDR2 is FQNEAQ (reference sequence). The CDR3 length is 14 residues. Deletions cut 5 bases from V and 1 base from J, with 9 bases between. CDR3 in DNA: TGTGCCAGCAGCCTCAGGGGATCTGGAAACACCATATATTTT. Protein sequence: CASSLRGSGNTIYF.